What follows is one TCR beta chain and its context. Its antigen remains unidentified. The data were taken from a study of T cell repertoires in cytomegalovirus infection. The wider study: Epitope selection comprised recently identified HLA-C-restricted CMV epitopes and well-studied HLA-B-restricted CMV epitopes.

TCRdb analysed the reads with MiXCR anew, one entry per CDR3 protein. The table shows around 500,000 distinct CDR3 sequences, with about 44% occurring only once. The sequences come from cultured PBMCs, collected from culture after CMV antigen stimulation. The source is a human donor in good health (CMV status not recorded). Some clones in this sample may be carry-over from other donors' samples.

The CDR3 loop reads CAISDGDTDTQYF. CDR3 nucleotide sequence: TGTGCCATCAGTGACGGGGACACAGATACGCAGTATTTT. This chain connects TRBV10-3 to TRBJ2-3; D might be TRBD2 (5 bases). Trimming removed 3 bases at V and 2 bases at J, with 6 bases between. This CDR3 is built from 13 residues. CDR1 is ENHRY and CDR2 is SYGVKD in the germline V gene.